These 15 T cell receptor beta chains were sequenced from one sample in a study of shared clonotypes between healthy human individuals. The data were produced by immunoSEQ multiplex PCR, yet TCRdb's version contains in-frame clones alone and is incomplete. Here the sample spans over a million clones, approximately 98.5% being singletons. Sequences were obtained from naive CD4+ T cells sorted from blood. Described subset: CD45RA+ positively selected. All receptors come from a man aged 30 to 39 in good health.

CDR3 sequence reads: CASRLSPNSNQPQHF. The CDR3 nucleotides read TGCGCCAGCAGGTTGTCCCCAAATAGCAATCAGCCCCAGCATTTT. The chain carries TRBV5-1 and TRBJ1-5; D not certain. Germline lookup yields CDR1 SGHRS and CDR2 YFSETQ. The CDR3 extends over 15 amino acids. V lost 5 bases and J lost 0, with 12 bases in between.

The chain uses TRBV2 and TRBJ2-7, with D uncertain. The CDR3 has 15 residues. The germline V and J ends were trimmed by 8 bases and 2 bases, with 19 bases remaining between them. Germline V gene lookup returns CDR1 SNHLY and CDR2 FYNNEI. The DNA of the CDR3 is TGTGCCAGCCGTTCCTTAGCCTCAGCAACCTACGAGCAGTACTTC. Its protein is CASRSLASATYEQYF.

V gene TRBV7-9 combines with J gene TRBJ1-5; TRBD1 matches at 8 bases. With V trimmed by 5 bases and J by 5 bases, 8 bases remained unmatched. In germline, CDR1 is SEHNR, CDR2 FQNEAQ (reference sequence). This CDR3 is 15 amino acids long. CDR3 in amino acids: CASSEDRERHQPQHF. DNA of the CDR3: TGTGCCAGCAGCGAGGACAGGGAGAGGCATCAGCCCCAGCATTTT. Filled out from reference TRBV7-9 and TRBJ1-5, the complete variable domain reads DTGVSQNPRHKITKRGQNVTFRCDPISEHNRLYWYRQTLGQGPEFLTYFQNEAQLEKSRLLSDRFSAERPKGSFSTLEIQRTEQGDSAMYLCASSEDRERHQPQHFGDGTRLSIL.

V usage is TRBV18 and J usage is TRBJ2-7; 14 bases fit TRBD2. V shed 1 base and J 0 bases; nucleotides not matched to a gene: 11. This CDR3 contains 20 residues. Per the germline V gene, CDR1 is KGHSH and CDR2 is LQKENI. The CDR3 sequence is CASSPLPPRTSGRSSYEQYF. The DNA for the CDR3 is TGTGCCAGCTCACCACTACCACCTAGGACTAGCGGGAGGAGCTCCTACGAGCAGTACTTC.

The V gene is TRBV28, the J gene TRBJ1-4; D is undetermined. This CDR3 region has 12 residues. V was cut by 4 bases and J by 10 bases, with 10 bases left in between. Germline V CDR1 and CDR2: MDHEN, SYDVKM. Written as DNA, the CDR3 is TGTGCCAGCAGTTCGCGGACGAGAAAACTGTTTTTT. The encoded protein is CASSSRTRKLFF.

The J gene is TRBJ2-7, the V gene TRBV27; D gene uncertain. This CDR3 region has 14 residues. Germline V gene data show CDR1 as MNHEY and CDR2 as SMNVEV (reference sequence). V lost 6 bases, J lost 5 bases, and 17 bases lay in between. The CDR3, as DNA: TGTGCCAGCAGCTCCCGTGGCAGGCCCAACGAGCAGTACTTC. This codes for CASSSRGRPNEQYF.

Here the CDR3 DNA reads TGCGCCAGCAGCTTGGTCCCGCAGGAACACGTGGGGGATACGCAGTATTTT. This encodes CASSLVPQEHVGDTQYF. The rearrangement uses TRBV5-1 and TRBJ2-3; D is ambiguous. Per germline, CDR1 SGHRS and CDR2 YFSETQ. The CDR3 contains 17 residues. Trimming shortened V by 0 bases and J by 6 bases, and 20 bases separated the two germline ends. The whole variable domain, filled in from reference TRBV5-1 and TRBJ2-3, reads KAGVTQTPRYLIKTRGQQVTLSCSPISGHRSVSWYQQTPGQGLQFLFEYFSETQRNKGNFPGRFSGRQFSNSRSEMNVSTLELGDSALYLCASSLVPQEHVGDTQYFGPGTRLTVL.

This clone occurred once. The rearrangement joins TRBV7-2 to TRBJ1-4; no definite D call. V gave up 2 bases and J gave up 8 bases, with 15 bases separating them. The CDR3 is 15 residues long. Germline V CDR1 and CDR2: SGHTA, FQGNSA. CDR3 coding DNA: TGTGCCAGCAGCTTAAACGGGGTAGCGGGGGAAAAACTGTTTTTT. Translating it yields CASSLNGVAGEKLFF. The full variable domain, with the rest looked up from reference TRBV7-2 and TRBJ1-4, is GAGVSQSPSNKVTEKGKDVELRCDPISGHTALYWYRQSLGQGLEFLIYFQGNSAPDKSGLPSDRFSAERTGGSVSTLTIQRTQQEDSAVYLCASSLNGVAGEKLFFGSGTQLSVL.

The V call is TRBV28, the J call TRBJ2-7, with D tentatively TRBD1 (6 bases). Between the trimmed V and J ends, which lost 2 bases and 6 bases, there was a span of 17 bases. In germline, CDR1 is MDHEN, CDR2 SYDVKM. CDR3 length: 15 residues. The CDR3 sequence is CASSLMVRRGVEQYF. CDR3 coding DNA: TGTGCCAGCAGTTTAATGGTCCGCAGGGGCGTCGAGCAGTACTTC.

J is TRBJ2-3 and V is TRBV30, with 8 positions matching TRBD1. Trimming took 7 bases from V and 4 from J; bases not matched to a gene: 7. Per the germline V gene, CDR1 is GTSNPN and CDR2 is SVGIG (reference sequence). The CDR3 has 13 amino acids. The CDR3 loop is CALRTGHPDTQYF. The CDR3 DNA is TGTGCCTTGAGGACAGGGCACCCAGATACGCAGTATTTT.

The chain has TRBV30 and TRBJ2-7; tentatively, D is TRBD1 (7 bases). The CDR3 extends over 16 amino acids. Trimming removed 3 bases at V and 0 bases at J, with 18 bases between. The germline V gene encodes CDR1 GTSNPN and CDR2 SVGIG (reference sequence). The CDR3 is CAWSGRRGLSSYEQYF. The CDR3 DNA reads as TGTGCCTGGAGCGGGCGGAGGGGGCTGAGCTCCTACGAGCAGTACTTC.

The V call is TRBV29-1, the J call TRBJ2-7; TRBD1 is a possible D gene (5 bases). The V end lost 5 bases, the J end lost 4 bases, and 12 bases lay between the germline ends. This CDR3 has 12 residues. Germline V lookup: CDR1 SQVTM, CDR2 ANQGSEA. The CDR3 DNA reads as TGCAGCGTTACAGGTAACAGATACGAGCAGTACTTC. It is translated as CSVTGNRYEQYF.

The CDR3 reads CASSFRRDRVTGELFF. CDR3 sequence (DNA): TGTGCCAGCAGCTTTCGCCGGGACAGGGTCACCGGGGAGCTGTTTTTT. The chain recombines TRBV5-6 with TRBJ2-2, with 9 bases that match TRBD1. Germline V gene lookup returns CDR1 SGHDT and CDR2 YYEEEE. CDR3 length equals 16 residues. J was trimmed by 4 bases and V by 2 bases; bases with no gene match: 6.

The rearrangement uses TRBV7-8 and TRBJ2-5; no definite D call. This CDR3 comprises 13 residues. Germline-derived CDR1 and CDR2 are SGHVS and FQNEAQ. Trimming pared 3 bases from V and 3 bases from J, leaving 8 bases between. The CDR3 sequence is CASSFIGEETQYF. CDR3 sequence (DNA): TGTGCCAGCAGCTTTATCGGTGAAGAGACCCAGTACTTC.

The chain couples TRBV6-4 to TRBJ2-5, with 8 positions matching TRBD2. Germline V CDR1 and CDR2: MRHNA, SNTAGT. V was clipped by 3 bases and J by 3 bases; unmatched bases: 3. The CDR3 sequence is 14 residues long. DNA for the CDR3: TGTGCCAGCAGTGAGAAGCGGGGGAAAGAGACCCAGTACTTC. It translates to CASSEKRGKETQYF.